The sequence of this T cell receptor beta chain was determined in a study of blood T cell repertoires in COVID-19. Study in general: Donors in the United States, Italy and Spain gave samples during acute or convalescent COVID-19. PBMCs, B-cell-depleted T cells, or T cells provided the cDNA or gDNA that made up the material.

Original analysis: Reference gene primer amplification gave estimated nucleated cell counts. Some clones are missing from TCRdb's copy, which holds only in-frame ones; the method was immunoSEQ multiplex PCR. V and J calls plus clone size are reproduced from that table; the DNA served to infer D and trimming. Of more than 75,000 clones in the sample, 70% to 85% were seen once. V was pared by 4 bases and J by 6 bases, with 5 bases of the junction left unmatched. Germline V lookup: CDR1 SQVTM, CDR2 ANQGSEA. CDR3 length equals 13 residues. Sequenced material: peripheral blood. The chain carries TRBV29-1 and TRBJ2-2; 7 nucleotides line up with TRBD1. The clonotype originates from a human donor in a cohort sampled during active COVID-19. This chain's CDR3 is CSVGLRGPGELFF. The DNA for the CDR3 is TGCAGCGTTGGTCTGAGGGGGCCCGGGGAGCTGTTTTTT.